A selection of T cell receptor beta chains follows, all from one sample in a study of blood T cells in healthy people across ages. One entry per CDR3 protein, called by TCRdb with MiXCR from the 5' RACE reads. This table has 850,000 to 1,000,000 distinct CDR3 sequences, roughly 51% appearing once. The sample comprised blood. Receptors originate from an older woman in good health. CDR3s include the opening cysteine and the closing phenylalanine or tryptophan. D genes are given only for firm matches. Only some rows state a clone size, as once, few, many or a class for expanded clones.

J,size,D,V,CDR3,DNA
TRBJ2-7,few,NA,TRBV7-9,CASSLGARTSYEQYF,TGTGCCAGCAGCTTAGGGGCTCGCACATCCTACGAGCAGTACTTC
TRBJ2-1,few,NA,TRBV21-1,CASSKGPSGGQGINEQFF,TGTGCCAGCAGCAAAGGTCCGAGCGGTGGACAGGGAATCAATGAGCAGTTCTTC
TRBJ2-3,NA,TRBD2,TRBV6-6,CASSPIGGREKDTQYF,TGTGCCAGCAGTCCCATCGGCGGGAGGGAGAAAGATACGCAGTATTTT
TRBJ2-7,NA,TRBD2,TRBV20-1,CSAVALAGVGYEQYF,TGCAGTGCAGTGGCGCTAGCGGGAGTCGGGTACGAGCAGTACTTC
TRBJ2-3,NA,NA,TRBV20-1,CSAPSPFRGWYTDTQYF,TGCAGTGCTCCTAGCCCCTTTAGAGGGTGGTACACAGATACGCAGTATTTT
TRBJ2-3,NA,NA,TRBV20-1,CSARAVGLQGDTQYF,TGCAGCGCTAGAGCGGTTGGGCTTCAGGGAGATACGCAGTATTTT
TRBJ1-2,NA,NA,TRBV6-2/TRBV6-3,CASARQTEPYGYTF,TGTGCCAGCGCTCGACAGACAGAGCCTTATGGCTACACCTTC
TRBJ1-4,NA,NA,TRBV12-3/TRBV12-4,CAISPAEKLFF,TGTGCCATCAGCCCGGCCGAAAAACTGTTTTTT
TRBJ2-3,many,NA,TRBV7-2,CASSLEDETFTDTQYF,TGTGCCAGCAGCTTAGAGGACGAGACATTCACAGATACGCAGTATTTT
TRBJ2-7,NA,TRBD1,TRBV25-1,CASSGWDRGSGDIWDEQYF,TGTGCCAGCAGTGGATGGGACAGGGGGTCAGGGGACATATGGGACGAGCAGTACTTC
TRBJ2-1,NA,TRBD2,TRBV20-1,CSASLEASGSYNEQFF,TGCAGTGCTAGCCTCGAGGCTAGCGGCTCCTACAATGAGCAGTTCTTC
TRBJ2-5,NA,NA,TRBV19,CASSSGDSYVQYF,TGTGCCAGTAGTAGCGGGGACTCCTACGTGCAGTACTTC
TRBJ2-4,NA,NA,TRBV9,CASSAQTGIADIQYF,TGTGCCAGCAGCGCCCAGACAGGTATCGCTGACATTCAGTACTTC
TRBJ1-4,few,TRBD1,TRBV28,CASSQATGLNEKLFF,TGTGCCAGCAGCCAAGCGACAGGGCTTAATGAAAAACTGTTTTTT
TRBJ1-5,NA,NA,TRBV20-1,CSVPWGNQPQHF,TGCAGTGTCCCGTGGGGCAATCAGCCCCAGCATTTT
TRBJ1-1,NA,NA,TRBV7-9,CASSLARRGWSEAFF,TGTGCCAGCAGCTTAGCGAGGAGGGGGTGGTCTGAAGCTTTCTTT
TRBJ2-5,many,TRBD2,TRBV4-3,CASSLVSGRQETQYF,TGCGCCAGCAGCCTCGTGAGCGGGAGGCAAGAGACCCAGTACTTC
TRBJ2-3,NA,TRBD1,TRBV27,CASSPYRGEGPPDTQYF,TGTGCCAGCAGTCCTTACAGGGGGGAAGGCCCCCCAGATACGCAGTATTTT
TRBJ2-7,once,TRBD1,TRBV7-9,CASSLQGFAYEQYF,TGTGCCAGCAGCCTACAGGGGTTTGCTTACGAGCAGTACTTC
TRBJ2-1,NA,NA,TRBV3-1,CASSLRVGAQRNEQFF,TGTGCCAGCAGCCTAAGAGTTGGCGCCCAAAGGAATGAGCAGTTCTTC
TRBJ2-1,NA,NA,TRBV6-2/TRBV6-3,CASSYTTSRGEQFF,TGTGCCAGCAGTTACACGACTAGTAGGGGTGAGCAGTTCTTC
TRBJ1-5,many,TRBD1,TRBV9,CASSATGERNQPQHF,TGTGCCAGCAGCGCAACAGGGGAAAGGAATCAGCCCCAGCATTTT
TRBJ2-7,NA,TRBD2,TRBV6-5,CASSSVTSGRSQQYF,TGTGCCAGCAGTTCCGTGACTAGCGGGAGATCGCAGCAGTACTTC
TRBJ2-6,NA,NA,TRBV12-3/TRBV12-4,CASSSPIPLSGANVLTF,TGTGCCAGCAGTTCTCCCATCCCCCTCTCTGGGGCCAACGTCCTGACTTTC
TRBJ2-7,few,TRBD2,TRBV29-1,CSVGGGELYSYEQYF,TGCAGCGTTGGGGGAGGGGAACTATATAGCTACGAGCAGTACTTC
TRBJ2-1,NA,NA,TRBV27,CASSFHPEYNEQFF,TGTGCCAGCAGTTTCCACCCGGAGTACAATGAGCAGTTCTTC
TRBJ1-4,NA,NA,TRBV7-2,CASSLRDSREKLFF,TGTGCCAGCAGCTTACGTGACAGTCGGGAAAAACTGTTTTTT
TRBJ2-3,NA,NA,TRBV25-1,CASPRDLRRSTQYF,TGTGCCAGCCCCCGGGACTTGAGGAGGAGCACGCAGTATTTT
TRBJ2-5,NA,NA,TRBV4-2,CASSQDGVGIGETQYF,TGTGCCAGCAGCCAAGATGGGGTCGGGATAGGAGAGACCCAGTACTTC
TRBJ1-2,NA,NA,TRBV14,CASSQQLGYGYTF,TGTGCCAGCAGCCAACAACTTGGCTATGGCTACACCTTC
TRBJ2-4,NA,TRBD2,TRBV6-6,CASSPGGGCSIQYF,TGTGCCAGCAGTCCGGGCGGGGGTTGTAGCATTCAGTACTTC
TRBJ2-7,NA,NA,TRBV15,CATSREPGLLYNEQYF,TGTGCCACCAGCAGAGAACCCGGGCTCCTCTACAATGAGCAGTACTTC
TRBJ1-5,NA,TRBD1,TRBV20-1,CSASSETGGDLSNQPQHF,TGCAGTGCTAGTAGCGAGACAGGGGGCGATCTTAGCAATCAGCCCCAGCATTTT
TRBJ2-7,once,NA,TRBV7-2,CASSHGQLFSYEQYF,TGTGCCAGCAGCCACGGACAGCTTTTCTCCTACGAGCAGTACTTC
TRBJ2-3,NA,NA,TRBV5-1,CASSEGLSGSGDTQYF,TGCGCCAGCAGCGAGGGACTGTCCGGCTCGGGAGATACGCAGTATTTT
TRBJ2-7,NA,NA,TRBV6-5,CASSYASRDGEQYF,TGTGCCAGCAGTTACGCGTCGCGGGACGGGGAGCAGTACTTC
TRBJ2-5,few,NA,TRBV4-2,CASSPAGARGGTQYF,TGTGCCAGCAGCCCCGCGGGGGCCCGAGGAGGGACCCAGTACTTC
TRBJ2-7,few,TRBD2,TRBV6-6,CASTQKSSGAYEQYF,TGTGCCAGCACCCAAAAGTCTAGCGGAGCCTACGAGCAGTACTTC
TRBJ2-5,NA,NA,TRBV11-2,CASSAPGSIETQYF,TGTGCCAGCAGCGCCCCGGGGTCTATCGAGACCCAGTACTTC
TRBJ2-7,NA,NA,TRBV5-1,CASSLRSGGAEQYF,TGCGCCAGCAGCTTAAGAAGCGGTGGGGCGGAGCAGTACTTC
TRBJ2-6,NA,NA,TRBV7-2,CASSLYTGLSGANVLTF,TGTGCCAGCAGCTTGTATACAGGGCTCTCTGGGGCCAACGTCCTGACTTTC
TRBJ2-7,few,NA,TRBV6-5,CASSGLTYEQYF,TGTGCCAGCAGCGGACTAACCTACGAGCAGTACTTC
TRBJ2-3,NA,TRBD2,TRBV2,CASSVNSGRATDTQYF,TGTGCCAGCAGTGTGAATAGCGGGAGGGCCACAGATACGCAGTATTTT
TRBJ1-1,NA,TRBD1,TRBV2,CASSGDSNTEAFF,TGTGCCAGCAGTGGGGACAGCAACACTGAAGCTTTCTTT
TRBJ1-3,NA,TRBD1,TRBV27,CAEGGFGNTIYF,TGTGCAGAAGGGGGCTTTGGAAACACCATATATTTT